The 9 T cell receptor beta chains below all came from one sample that was sequenced in a study of blood T cell repertoires in COVID-19. The protocol was immunoSEQ multiplex PCR, while the TCRdb copy is restricted to in-frame clones and leaves out a portion. The data hold some 200,000 clones, with 89% observed a single time. The sample consisted of PBMCs or T cells enriched from blood (not recorded which). These receptors were obtained from a woman younger than 30 who had recovered from COVID-19.

The chain carries TRBV4-1 and TRBJ2-7, with 8 bases identical to TRBD2. CDR3 size: 16 residues. V gave up 0 bases and J gave up 2 bases; unmatched junction bases: 6. Germline loops: CDR1 MGHRA, CDR2 YSYEKL. The chain's CDR3 is CASSQDGTRTAYEQYF. The CDR3 DNA follows: TGCGCCAGCAGCCAAGACGGGACTAGAACGGCCTACGAGCAGTACTTC.

V usage is TRBV19 and J usage is TRBJ2-1; a weak D match, TRBD1 (6 bases). The CDR3 runs 15 residues. Deletions cut 6 bases from V and 0 bases from J, with 12 bases between. The V gene's germline CDR1 is LNHDA and CDR2 SQIVND (reference sequence). CDR3 sequence reads: CASRGARSSYNEQFF. As DNA, the CDR3 is TGTGCCAGTAGGGGGGCTAGGAGCTCCTACAATGAGCAGTTCTTC.

This chain connects TRBV5-8 to TRBJ1-3, with no clear D. Trimming cost V 2 bases and J 0 bases, with 12 bases left between them. Germline assignment: CDR1 SGHTS and CDR2 YDEGEE. The CDR3 has 16 amino acids. CDR3 sequence reads: CASSFRGTFSGNTIYF. CDR3 sequence (DNA): TGTGCCAGCAGCTTTAGAGGTACATTCTCTGGAAACACCATATATTTT.

The gene calls are TRBV28 and TRBJ2-3, with 11 bases aligning to TRBD2. The CDR3 has 20 residues. Trimming cost V 5 bases and J 0 bases; bases outside gene matches: 16. Germline lookup yields CDR1 MDHEN and CDR2 SYDVKM. The DNA for the CDR3 is TGTGCCAGCAGTCTCCCCCTGGGTTTAGCGGGAGGGTCTAGCACAGATACGCAGTATTTT. Protein: CASSLPLGLAGGSSTDTQYF.

The CDR3 sequence: CASSTGDRNSGNTIYF. CDR3 in DNA: TGTGCCAGCAGCACAGGAGACCGGAACTCTGGAAACACCATATATTTT. This chain joins TRBV7-9 and TRBJ1-3; possible D gene TRBD1, 5 bases. Trimming removed 5 bases from V and 0 bases from J, with 14 bases in between. In germline, CDR1 is SEHNR, CDR2 FQNEAQ (reference sequence). The CDR3 totals 16 residues.

The rearrangement links TRBV4-1 to TRBJ2-3; D unclear. Germline V gene data show CDR1 as MGHRA and CDR2 as YSYEKL. This CDR3 has 13 amino acids. V dropped 4 bases and J dropped 5 bases, with 10 bases sitting between them. The CDR3 protein is CASSLGSGDTQYF. The DNA of the CDR3 is TGCGCCAGCAGCCTCGGTTCCGGAGATACGCAGTATTTT.

This clone showed up just once. J is TRBJ2-3 and V is TRBV30; TRBD2 aligns across 10 bases. Germline assignment: CDR1 GTSNPN and CDR2 SVGIG (reference sequence). The CDR3 extends over 14 amino acids. V lost 5 bases and J lost 0; bases outside the gene matches: 2. The CDR3 sequence: CAWQTSGSTDTQYF. CDR3 DNA: TGTGCCTGGCAGACTAGCGGGAGCACAGATACGCAGTATTTT.

The chain recombines TRBV5-1 with TRBJ2-1; 7 bases are a match to TRBD2. The CDR3 has 16 amino acids. CDR1 is SGHRS, CDR2 YFSETQ, per germline. With 3 bases clipped from V and 6 bases from J, the junction kept 12 bases outside the gene matches. CDR3 sequence (DNA): TGCGCCAGCAGCTACCCGGGCGGGAGAGGGAGCAATGAGCAGTTCTTC. Protein product: CASSYPGGRGSNEQFF.

A few counts support this clone. This CDR3 is CASTVGGFGTGELFF. The CDR3 coding sequence is TGTGCCAGCACCGTGGGGGGATTTGGGACCGGGGAGCTGTTTTTT. The chain is built from TRBV27 and TRBJ2-2; TRBD2 is a possible D gene (6 bases). Germline CDR1 MNHEY, CDR2 SMNVEV (reference sequence). V was pared by 7 bases and J by 5 bases, with 17 bases between. This CDR3 region has 15 residues.